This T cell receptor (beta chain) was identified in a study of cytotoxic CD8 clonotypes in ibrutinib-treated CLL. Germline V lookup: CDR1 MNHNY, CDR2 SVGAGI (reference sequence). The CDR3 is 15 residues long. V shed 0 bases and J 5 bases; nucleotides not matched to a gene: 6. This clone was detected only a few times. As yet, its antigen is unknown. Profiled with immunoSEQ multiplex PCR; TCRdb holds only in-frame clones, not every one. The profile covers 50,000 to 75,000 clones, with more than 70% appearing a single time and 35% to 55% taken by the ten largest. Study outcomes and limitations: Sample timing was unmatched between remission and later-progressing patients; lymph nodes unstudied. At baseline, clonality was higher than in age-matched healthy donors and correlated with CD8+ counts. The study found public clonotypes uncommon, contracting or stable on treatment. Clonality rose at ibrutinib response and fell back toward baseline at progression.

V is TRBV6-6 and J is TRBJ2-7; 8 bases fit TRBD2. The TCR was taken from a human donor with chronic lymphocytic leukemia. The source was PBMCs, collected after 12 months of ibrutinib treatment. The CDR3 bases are TGTGCCAGCAGTTACTCGCCCGGGCGGGAGGACGAGCAGTACTTC. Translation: CASSYSPGREDEQYF.